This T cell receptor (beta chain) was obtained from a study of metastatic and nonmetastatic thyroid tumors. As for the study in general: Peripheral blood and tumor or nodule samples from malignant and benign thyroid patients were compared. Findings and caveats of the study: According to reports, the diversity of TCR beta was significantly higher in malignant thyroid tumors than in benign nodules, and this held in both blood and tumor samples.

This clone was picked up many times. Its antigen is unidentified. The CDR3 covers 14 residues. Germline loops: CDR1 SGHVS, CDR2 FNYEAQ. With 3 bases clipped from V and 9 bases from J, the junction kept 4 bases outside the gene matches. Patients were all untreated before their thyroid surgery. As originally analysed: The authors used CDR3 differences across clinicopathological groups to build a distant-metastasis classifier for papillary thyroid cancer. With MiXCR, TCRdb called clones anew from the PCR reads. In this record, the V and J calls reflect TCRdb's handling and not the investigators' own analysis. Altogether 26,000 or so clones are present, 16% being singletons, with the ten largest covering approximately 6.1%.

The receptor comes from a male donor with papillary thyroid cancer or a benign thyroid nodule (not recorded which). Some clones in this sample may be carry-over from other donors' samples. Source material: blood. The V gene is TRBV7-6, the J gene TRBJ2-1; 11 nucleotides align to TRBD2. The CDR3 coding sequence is TGTGCCAGCAGCTTTAGCGGGAGGGCCAGTGAGCAGTTCTTC. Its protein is CASSFSGRASEQFF.